The 4 T cell receptor beta chains in this list originate from one sample, sequenced in a study of blood T cell repertoires in COVID-19. Repertoires were generated with immunoSEQ multiplex PCR, while TCRdb's copy carries only in-frame clones and drops some. The sample includes over 200,000 clones, around 87% of them seen just once. The specimen was peripheral blood. The receptors originated from a man in his 60s who had recovered from COVID-19.

A single count supports this clone. This chain joins TRBV6-5 and TRBJ2-1; D is ambiguous. Germline V CDR1 and CDR2: MNHEY, SVGAGI. The length of the CDR3 is 13 residues. V gave up 7 bases and J gave up 0 bases, with 7 bases separating them. For the CDR3, the DNA is TGTGCCAGCATGAGAAGCTCCTACAATGAGCAGTTCTTC. Its protein is CASMRSSYNEQFF.

This clone was observed once. The V call is TRBV5-1, the J call TRBJ2-7, with D tentatively TRBD2 (5 bases). This CDR3 is built from 12 residues. Trimming removed 3 bases from V and 5 bases from J, with 9 bases in between. Germline lookup yields CDR1 SGHRS and CDR2 YFSETQ. This CDR3 is CASSSGKDEQYF. As DNA, the CDR3 is TGCGCCAGCAGCTCCGGGAAGGACGAGCAGTACTTC.

V usage is TRBV30 and J usage is TRBJ2-4, with TRBD1 matching 8 bases. V shed 1 base, J shed 8 bases, and the junction held 1 base outside the gene matches. Germline V gene data show CDR1 as GTSNPN and CDR2 as SVGIG (reference sequence). The CDR3 consists of 12 residues. CDR3 DNA sequence: TGTGCCTGGAGTGAACAGGGGGACATTCAGTACTTC. This gives the protein CAWSEQGDIQYF.

The CDR3 spells CASSIDGRPLSETQYF. The CDR3 coding sequence is TGTGCCAGTAGTATAGATGGCCGGCCGCTTAGCGAGACCCAGTACTTC. V usage is TRBV19 and J usage is TRBJ2-5; D gene ambiguous. The CDR3 extends over 16 amino acids. Germline V gene lookup returns CDR1 LNHDA and CDR2 SQIVND (reference sequence). Between the trimmed V and J ends, which lost 0 bases and 5 bases, there was a span of 16 bases.